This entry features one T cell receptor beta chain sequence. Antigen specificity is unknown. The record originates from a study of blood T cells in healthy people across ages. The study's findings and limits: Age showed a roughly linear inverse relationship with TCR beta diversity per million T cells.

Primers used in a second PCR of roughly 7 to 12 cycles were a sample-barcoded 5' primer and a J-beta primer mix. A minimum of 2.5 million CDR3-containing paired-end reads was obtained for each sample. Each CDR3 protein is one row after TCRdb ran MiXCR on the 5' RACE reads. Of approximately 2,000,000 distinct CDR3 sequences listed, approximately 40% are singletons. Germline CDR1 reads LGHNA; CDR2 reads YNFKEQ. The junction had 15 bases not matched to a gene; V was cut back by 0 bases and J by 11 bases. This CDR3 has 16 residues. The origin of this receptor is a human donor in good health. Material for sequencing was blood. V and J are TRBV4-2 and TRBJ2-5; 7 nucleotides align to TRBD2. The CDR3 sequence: CASSQDMVVIGGEQYF. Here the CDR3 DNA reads TGTGCCAGCAGCCAAGATATGGTAGTCATTGGGGGGGAGCAGTACTTC.